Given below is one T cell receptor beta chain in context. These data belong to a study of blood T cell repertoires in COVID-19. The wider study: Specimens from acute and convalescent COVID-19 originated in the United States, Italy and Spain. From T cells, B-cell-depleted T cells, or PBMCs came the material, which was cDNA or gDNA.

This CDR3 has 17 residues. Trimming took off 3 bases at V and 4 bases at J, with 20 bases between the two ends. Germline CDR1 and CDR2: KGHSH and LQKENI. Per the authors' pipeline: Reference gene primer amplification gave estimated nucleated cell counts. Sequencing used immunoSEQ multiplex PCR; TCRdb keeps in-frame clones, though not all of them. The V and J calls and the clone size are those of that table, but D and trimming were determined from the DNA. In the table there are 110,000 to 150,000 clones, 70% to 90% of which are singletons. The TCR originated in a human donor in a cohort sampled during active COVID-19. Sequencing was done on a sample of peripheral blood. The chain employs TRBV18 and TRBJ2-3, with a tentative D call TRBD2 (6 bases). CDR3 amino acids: CASSPETSWGEADTQYF. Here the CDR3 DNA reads TGTGCCAGCTCACCCGAGACTAGTTGGGGGGAGGCAGATACGCAGTATTTT.